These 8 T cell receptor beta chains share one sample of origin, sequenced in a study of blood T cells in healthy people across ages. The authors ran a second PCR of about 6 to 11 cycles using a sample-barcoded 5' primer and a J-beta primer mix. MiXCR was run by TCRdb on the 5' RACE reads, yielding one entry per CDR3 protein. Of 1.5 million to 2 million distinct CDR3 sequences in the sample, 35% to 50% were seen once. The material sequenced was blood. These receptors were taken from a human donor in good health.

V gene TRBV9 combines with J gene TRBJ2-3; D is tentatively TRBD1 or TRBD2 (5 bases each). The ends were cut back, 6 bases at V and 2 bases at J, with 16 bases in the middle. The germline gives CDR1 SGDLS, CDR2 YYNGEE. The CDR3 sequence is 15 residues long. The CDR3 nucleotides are TGTGCCAGCACCGCGAGAGGGGCAAACACAGATACGCAGTATTTT. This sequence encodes CASTARGANTDTQYF.

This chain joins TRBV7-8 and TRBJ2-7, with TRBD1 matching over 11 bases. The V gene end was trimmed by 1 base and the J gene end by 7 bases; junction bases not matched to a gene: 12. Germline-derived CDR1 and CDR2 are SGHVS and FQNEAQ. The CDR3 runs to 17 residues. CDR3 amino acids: CASSLGTGGTLSREQYF. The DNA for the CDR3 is TGTGCCAGCAGCTTAGGGACAGGGGGCACCCTTTCGAGGGAGCAGTACTTC.

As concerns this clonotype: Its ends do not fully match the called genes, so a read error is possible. The chain's CDR3 is CACSPEAGGSGYGHTF. The CDR3 coding sequence is TGTGCCTGCAGCCCAGAGGCCGGGGGGTCCGGGTATGGCCACACCTTC. The gene calls are TRBV11-1 and TRBJ1-2, with TRBD1 as a possible D gene (5 bases). This CDR3 has 16 residues. The germline CDR1 and CDR2 sequences are SGHAT and FQDESV (reference sequence). The variable domain in full, completed from reference TRBV11-1 and TRBJ1-2, reads EAEVAQSPRYKITEKSQAVAFWCDPISGHATLYWYRQILGQGPELLVQFQDESVVDDSQLPKDRFSAERLKGVDSTLKIQPAELGDSAMYLCACSPEAGGSGYGHTFGSGTRLTVV.

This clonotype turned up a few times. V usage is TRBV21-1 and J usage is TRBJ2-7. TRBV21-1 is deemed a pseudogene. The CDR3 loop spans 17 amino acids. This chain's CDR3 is CASSKFEEVEVQYEQYF. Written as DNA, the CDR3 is TGTGCCAGCAGCAAATTCGAAGAGGTAGAGGTCCAATACGAGCAGTACTTC.

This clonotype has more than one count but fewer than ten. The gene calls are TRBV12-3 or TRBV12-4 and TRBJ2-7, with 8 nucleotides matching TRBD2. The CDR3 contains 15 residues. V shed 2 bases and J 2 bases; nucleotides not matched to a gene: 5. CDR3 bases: TGTGCCAGCAGTTTAACAGCGGGGGATACCTACGAGCAGTACTTC. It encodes CASSLTAGDTYEQYF.

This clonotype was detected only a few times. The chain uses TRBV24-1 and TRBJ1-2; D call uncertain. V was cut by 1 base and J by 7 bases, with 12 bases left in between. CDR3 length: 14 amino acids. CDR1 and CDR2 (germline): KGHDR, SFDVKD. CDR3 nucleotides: TGTGCCACCAGTGATTTAGGAGGGAGGGTTGGCTACACCTTC. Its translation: CATSDLGGRVGYTF.

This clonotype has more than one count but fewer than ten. The CDR3 coding sequence is TGTGCCAGCAGCTCAGGGACAGCTTCCCCCCCAGCTTTCTTT. As protein: CASSSGTASPPAFF. The chain employs TRBV7-2 and TRBJ1-1; TRBD1 matches 7 bases. CDR1 is SGHTA and CDR2 is FQGNSA in the germline V gene. After removal of 4 bases from V and 10 bases from J, the junction contained 12 bases not matched to a gene. The CDR3 is 14 residues long. The full variable domain, its missing parts supplied by reference TRBV7-2 and TRBJ1-1, is GAGVSQSPSNKVTEKGKDVELRCDPISGHTALYWYRQSLGQGLEFLIYFQGNSAPDKSGLPSDRFSAERTGGSVSTLTIQRTQQEDSAVYLCASSSGTASPPAFFGQGTRLTVV.

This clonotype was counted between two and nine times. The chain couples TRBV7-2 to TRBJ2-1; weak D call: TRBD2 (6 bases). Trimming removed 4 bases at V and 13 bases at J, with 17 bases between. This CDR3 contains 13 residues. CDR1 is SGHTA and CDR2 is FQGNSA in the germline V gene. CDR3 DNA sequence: TGTGCCAGCAGCTCCCAGGGTGGCGGGGAACAGTTCTTC. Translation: CASSSQGGGEQFF.